Presented here are 19 T cell receptor beta chains from one specimen sequenced in a study of post-analysis software for immune sequencing data. Findings and caveats of the study: Controls had lower frequencies than patients of a handful of TRBV segments, which included TRBV5-6, TRBV5-1 and TRBV20-1.

Which antigens these TCRs recognize remains unknown. Prepared libraries of TCR beta cDNA carried unique molecular identifiers. In TCRdb, the PCR reads were re-called with MiXCR into one record per CDR3 protein. The profile covers 600,000 to 700,000 distinct CDR3 sequences, with approximately 59% appearing a single time and approximately 11% taken by the ten largest. Sequenced material: blood. The receptors come from a girl aged 2-10 years with multiple sclerosis.

Only a few counts were recorded for this clonotype. The rearrangement uses TRBV6-1 and TRBJ2-1; either TRBD1 or TRBD2 may supply D (5 bases each). The CDR3 is 19 residues long. In germline, CDR1 is MNHNS, CDR2 SASEGT. Trimming pared 2 bases from V and 0 bases from J, leaving 20 bases between. CDR3: CASSEFTARGRLSYNEQFF. The CDR3 DNA follows: TGTGCCAGCAGTGAATTCACGGCAAGGGGACGACTCTCCTACAATGAGCAGTTCTTC.

The genes are TRBV28 and TRBJ1-5; TRBD1 aligns across 10 bases. Germline V gene sequence: CDR1 MDHEN, CDR2 SYDVKM. The ends lost 5 bases at V and 4 bases at J; junction bases unmatched: 11. This CDR3 spans 17 amino acids. CDR3 region: CASSPAPGQGINQPQHF. Written as DNA, the CDR3 is TGTGCCAGCAGTCCTGCTCCGGGACAGGGGATAAATCAGCCCCAGCATTTT. Looking up the rest from reference TRBV28 and TRBJ1-5 gives the full variable domain: DVKVTQSSRYLVKRTGEKVFLECVQDMDHENMFWYRQDPGLGLRLIYFSYDVKMKEKGDIPEGYSVSREKKERFSLILESASTNQTSMYLCASSPAPGQGINQPQHFGDGTRLSIL.

The chain links TRBV7-2 to TRBJ1-6; TRBD1 is a possible D gene (5 bases). This CDR3 region has 14 residues. V lost 4 bases to trimming and J lost 7 bases, with 11 bases between them. Germline CDR1 SGHTA, CDR2 FQGNSA. The CDR3, as DNA: TGTGCCAGCAGCTCAATGAACAGGAATTCACCCCTCCACTTT. Its protein is CASSSMNRNSPLHF. Filled out from reference TRBV7-2 and TRBJ1-6, the complete variable domain reads GAGVSQSPSNKVTEKGKDVELRCDPISGHTALYWYRQSLGQGLEFLIYFQGNSAPDKSGLPSDRFSAERTGGSVSTLTIQRTQQEDSAVYLCASSSMNRNSPLHFGNGTRLTVT.

J is TRBJ1-5 and V is TRBV20-1; the D is unclear. The V end was cut by 3 bases, the J end by 5 bases, with 17 bases between. This CDR3 is built from 15 residues. The germline gives CDR1 DFQATT, CDR2 SNEGSKA (reference sequence). In DNA form, the CDR3 reads TGCAGTGCTAGCCGCCCGGGCATGCTCGATCAGCCCCAGCATTTT. Protein product: CSASRPGMLDQPQHF.

V and J are TRBV3-1 and TRBJ1-2; D gene unclear. V gave up 0 bases and J gave up 4 bases, with 9 bases separating them. CDR3 length: 14 residues. In germline, CDR1 is LGHDT, CDR2 YNNKEL (reference sequence). The CDR3 protein is CASSQEASSYGYTF. The DNA for the CDR3 is TGTGCCAGCAGCCAAGAGGCCAGCAGCTATGGCTACACCTTC.

The chain couples TRBV5-1 to TRBJ2-5; D is possibly TRBD2 (6 bases). Trimming removed 4 bases from V and 4 bases from J, with 11 bases in between. From germline, CDR1 is SGHRS and CDR2 YFSETQ. CDR3 size: 13 residues. The CDR3 bases are TGCGCCAGCAGCCCCCAAGCGGGAGAGACCCAGTACTTC. It specifies CASSPQAGETQYF.

The J gene is TRBJ1-1, the V gene TRBV3-1, with TRBD1 matching over 9 bases. Germline trimming cut 5 bases from V and 11 bases from J; bases unmatched to any gene: 12. In germline, CDR1 is LGHDT, CDR2 YNNKEL (reference sequence). This CDR3 has 14 amino acids. This chain's CDR3 is CASSSRDRALEAFF. The CDR3 nucleotides are TGTGCCAGCAGCTCCCGGGACAGGGCCCTCGAGGCTTTCTTT. Using reference TRBV3-1 and TRBJ1-1 for the parts outside the CDR3, the full variable domain is DTAVSQTPKYLVTQMGNDKSIKCEQNLGHDTMYWYKQDSKKFLKIMFSYNNKELIINETVPNRFSPKSPDKAHLNLHINSLELGDSAVYFCASSSRDRALEAFFGQGTRLTVV.

The V gene is TRBV20-1, the J gene TRBJ2-5; unclear D gene. Germline values: CDR1 DFQATT, CDR2 SNEGSKA (reference sequence). This CDR3 spans 12 amino acids. Trimming took off 6 bases at V and 2 bases at J, with 10 bases between the two ends. The CDR3 is CSASVGQETQYF. CDR3 nucleotides: TGCAGTGCCTCAGTTGGACAAGAGACCCAGTACTTC.

The rearrangement uses TRBV7-2 and TRBJ2-1; 12 nucleotides line up with TRBD2. Germline V gene sequence: CDR1 SGHTA, CDR2 FQGNSA. This CDR3 is built from 17 residues. V dropped 2 bases and J dropped 6; count of bases not matched to a gene: 8. CDR3 in DNA: TGTGCCAGCAGCTTACCCGTACTAGCGGGGGGAATCAATGAGCAGTTCTTC. Residues: CASSLPVLAGGINEQFF.

J is TRBJ2-7 and V is TRBV2; 11 bases line up with TRBD1. Germline values: CDR1 SNHLY, CDR2 FYNNEI. The CDR3 is 14 residues long. The ends lost 8 bases at V and 0 bases at J; junction bases unmatched: 3. Here the CDR3 reads CASLGTGGSYEQYF. In DNA, the CDR3 is TGTGCCAGCCTCGGGACAGGGGGCTCCTACGAGCAGTACTTC.

The CDR3 DNA is TGCGCCAGCAGCCAAGGGAGTGGCTATGAGCAGTTCTTC. Its translation: CASSQGSGYEQFF. The V gene is TRBV4-1, the J gene TRBJ2-1; D not certain. V was clipped by 1 base and J by 8 bases, with 9 bases between them. Germline V gene lookup returns CDR1 MGHRA and CDR2 YSYEKL. This CDR3 has 13 amino acids.

This clonotype was counted between two and nine times. This sequence joins TRBV10-3 and TRBJ2-3, with 13 nucleotides matching TRBD2. The CDR3 contains 18 residues. CDR1 is ENHRY, CDR2 SYGVKD, per germline. V gave up 4 bases and J gave up 2 bases; unmatched junction bases: 9. The CDR3 DNA is TGTGCCATCAGTGCACCCTGGACTAGCGGGGGCCCCACAGATACGCAGTATTTT. Residues: CAISAPWTSGGPTDTQYF.

This clonotype showed up many times. The chain joins TRBV5-1 to TRBJ2-5; 11 positions agree with TRBD2. Per germline, CDR1 SGHRS and CDR2 YFSETQ. The CDR3 loop spans 15 amino acids. V shed 1 base, J shed 2 bases, and the junction held 1 base outside the gene matches. CDR3 DNA sequence: TGCGCCAGCAGCTTGACTAGCGGGAGTCAAGAGACCCAGTACTTC. As protein: CASSLTSGSQETQYF. The complete variable domain, with remaining parts taken from reference TRBV5-1 and TRBJ2-5, reads KAGVTQTPRYLIKTRGQQVTLSCSPISGHRSVSWYQQTPGQGLQFLFEYFSETQRNKGNFPGRFSGRQFSNSRSEMNVSTLELGDSALYLCASSLTSGSQETQYFGPGTRLLVL.

This clonotype was detected once. CDR3 residues: CASSSRTWGGEKLFF. CDR3 in DNA: TGTGCCAGCAGCTCCAGGACATGGGGAGGCGAAAAACTGTTTTTT. V gene TRBV7-2 combines with J gene TRBJ1-4, with a tentative D call TRBD1 (5 bases). This CDR3 is built from 15 residues. Germline V CDR1 and CDR2: SGHTA, FQGNSA. V lost 4 bases, J lost 8 bases, and 17 bases lay in between. Supplemented by reference TRBV7-2 and TRBJ1-4, the full variable domain reads GAGVSQSPSNKVTEKGKDVELRCDPISGHTALYWYRQSLGQGLEFLIYFQGNSAPDKSGLPSDRFSAERTGGSVSTLTIQRTQQEDSAVYLCASSSRTWGGEKLFFGSGTQLSVL.

This clonotype came up a few times. The chain links TRBV20-1 to TRBJ2-1; 7 positions agree with TRBD2. V was pared by 2 bases and J by 4 bases, with 5 bases of the junction left unmatched. Germline-derived CDR1 and CDR2 are DFQATT and SNEGSKA (reference sequence). The length of the CDR3 is 14 residues. The CDR3 loop reads CSARRPSGYNEQFF. The CDR3 nucleotides read TGCAGTGCTAGAAGGCCTAGCGGATACAATGAGCAGTTCTTC.

The CDR3 region is CASSGWTSGNTGELFF. CDR3 sequence (DNA): TGTGCCAGCAGTGGGTGGACTAGCGGGAACACCGGGGAGCTGTTTTTT. The rearrangement links TRBV12-3 or TRBV12-4 to TRBJ2-2; 10 nucleotides line up with TRBD2. V gave up 5 bases and J gave up 1 base; unmatched junction bases: 4. The CDR3 sequence is 16 residues long.

The rearrangement links TRBV6-5 to TRBJ2-7; 7 bases map to TRBD1. Per the germline V gene, CDR1 is MNHEY and CDR2 is SVGAGI. The trim removed 0 bases at V and 3 bases at J, leaving 2 bases unmatched. This CDR3 is 14 amino acids long. The chain's CDR3 is CASSYSGTDYEQYF. In nucleotides, the CDR3 is TGTGCCAGCAGTTACTCGGGGACAGACTACGAGCAGTACTTC.

This chain links TRBV2 with TRBJ2-7; D remains unclear. CDR3 length equals 14 residues. Germline V lookup: CDR1 SNHLY, CDR2 FYNNEI. V lost 2 bases and J lost 0, with 8 bases in between. CDR3 region: CASSEPARSYEQYF. The DNA of the CDR3 is TGTGCCAGCAGTGAACCAGCCCGCTCCTACGAGCAGTACTTC.

In nucleotides, the CDR3 is TGTGCCAGCAGCGCCGAGGGGGCGCTCGGTCAGCCCCAGCATTTT. Translated: CASSAEGALGQPQHF. The chain recombines TRBV7-9 with TRBJ1-5; 7 nucleotides align to TRBD1. The length of the CDR3 is 15 residues. V lost 5 bases to trimming and J lost 6 bases; unmatched junction nucleotides: 10. Germline values: CDR1 SEHNR, CDR2 FQNEAQ (reference sequence). The whole variable domain, filled in from reference TRBV7-9 and TRBJ1-5, reads DTGVSQNPRHKITKRGQNVTFRCDPISEHNRLYWYRQTLGQGPEFLTYFQNEAQLEKSRLLSDRFSAERPKGSFSTLEIQRTEQGDSAMYLCASSAEGALGQPQHFGDGTRLSIL.